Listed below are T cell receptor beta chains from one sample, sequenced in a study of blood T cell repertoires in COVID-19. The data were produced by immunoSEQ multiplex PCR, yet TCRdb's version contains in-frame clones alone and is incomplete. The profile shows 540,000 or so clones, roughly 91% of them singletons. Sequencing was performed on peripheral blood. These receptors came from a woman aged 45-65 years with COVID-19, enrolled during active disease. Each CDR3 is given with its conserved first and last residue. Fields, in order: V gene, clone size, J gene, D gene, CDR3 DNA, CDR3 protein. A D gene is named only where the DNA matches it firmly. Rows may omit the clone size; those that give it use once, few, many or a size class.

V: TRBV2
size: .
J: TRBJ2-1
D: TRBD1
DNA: TGTGCCAGCAGTTCCGGGACAGTAGTCGGTGAGCAGTTCTTC
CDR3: CASSSGTVVGEQFF

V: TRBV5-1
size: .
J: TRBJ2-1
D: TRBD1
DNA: TGCGCCAGCAGCTTCCGGGACAGGATATCCAATGAGCAGTTCTTC
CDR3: CASSFRDRISNEQFF

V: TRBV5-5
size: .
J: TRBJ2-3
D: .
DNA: TGTGCCAGCAGCTTCGGTTCTGGTCGGGCAGATACGCAGTATTTT
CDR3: CASSFGSGRADTQYF

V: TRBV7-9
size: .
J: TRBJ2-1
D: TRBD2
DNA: TGTGCCAGCAGCCCCCTGGCGGGGGGCCGTAGTGAGCAGTTCTTC
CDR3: CASSPLAGGRSEQFF

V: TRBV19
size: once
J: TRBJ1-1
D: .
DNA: TGTGCCAGTAGGGTGGGGGGGGCCTGGACTGAAGCTTTCTTT
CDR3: CASRVGGAWTEAFF

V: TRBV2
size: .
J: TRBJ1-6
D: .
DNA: TGTGCCAGACAGGGTAGCTCCTATAATTCACCCCTCCACTTT
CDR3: CARQGSSYNSPLHF

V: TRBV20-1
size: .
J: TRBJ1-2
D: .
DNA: TGCAGTGCTAGAGCAGGAACTGGCTACACCTTC
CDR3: CSARAGTGYTF

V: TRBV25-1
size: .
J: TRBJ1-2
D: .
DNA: TGTGCCATTATTAGGACAGCTTTATATGGCTACACCTTC
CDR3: CAIIRTALYGYTF

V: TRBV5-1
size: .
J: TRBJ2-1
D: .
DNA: TGCGCCAGCAGCGCATCTGGGGCACAGGCCCCCCTTTTCGATGAGCAGTTCTTC
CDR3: CASSASGAQAPLFDEQFF

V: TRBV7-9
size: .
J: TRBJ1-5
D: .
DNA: TGTGCCAGCAGCTTAGCAGGGGATCAGCCCCAGCATTTT
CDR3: CASSLAGDQPQHF

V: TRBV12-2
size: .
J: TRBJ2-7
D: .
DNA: TGTGCAAGTCGCTTATTAGCGGGACTCCCCAGCTCCTACGAGCAGTACTTC
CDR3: CASRLLAGLPSSYEQYF

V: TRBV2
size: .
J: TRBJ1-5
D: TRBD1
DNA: TGTGCCAGCAGTGAACGGACAGGGCGCCAGCCCCAGCATTTT
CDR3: CASSERTGRQPQHF

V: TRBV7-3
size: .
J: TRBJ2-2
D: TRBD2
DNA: TGTGCCAGCAGCCCAGCGGGGGGGGCTACCTACACCGGGGAGCTGTTTTTT
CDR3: CASSPAGGATYTGELFF

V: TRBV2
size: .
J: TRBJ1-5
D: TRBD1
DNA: TGTGCCAGCAGTGGACAGGGGGCAAGACAGCCCCAGCATTTT
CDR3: CASSGQGARQPQHF

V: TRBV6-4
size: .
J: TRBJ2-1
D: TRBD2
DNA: TGTGCCCGTAGTAGCGGGGGCAGCAGCTCCTACAATGAGCAGTTCTTC
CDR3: CARSSGGSSSYNEQFF

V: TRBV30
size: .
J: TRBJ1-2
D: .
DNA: TGTGCCTGGAATCCCTCGACTGAAAACTATGGCTACACCTTC
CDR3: CAWNPSTENYGYTF

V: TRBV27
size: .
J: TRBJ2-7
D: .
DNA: TGTGCCAGCAGTTTACTAGGCCCCTACGAGCAGTACTTC
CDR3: CASSLLGPYEQYF

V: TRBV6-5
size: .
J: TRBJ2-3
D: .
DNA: TGTGCCAGCAGCCTGGGCCGCCCTAGCACAGATACGCAGTATTTT
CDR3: CASSLGRPSTDTQYF

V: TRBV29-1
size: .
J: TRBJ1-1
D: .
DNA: TGCAGCGCGTGGGACAAACGAGCTTTCTTT
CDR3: CSAWDKRAFF

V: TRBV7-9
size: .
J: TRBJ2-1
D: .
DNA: TGTGCCAGCAGACTTAGCGATGAGCAGTTCTTC
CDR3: CASRLSDEQFF

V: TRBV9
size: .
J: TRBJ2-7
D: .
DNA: TGTGCCAGCAGCGTAATGGGGGCTGGCGAGCAGTACTTC
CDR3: CASSVMGAGEQYF

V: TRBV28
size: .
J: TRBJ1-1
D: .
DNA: TGTGCCACCTACCCTTCTCGGGGGGCGCGCACTGAAGCTTTCTTT
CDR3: CATYPSRGARTEAFF

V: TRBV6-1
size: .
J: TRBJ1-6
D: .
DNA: TGTGCCAGCAGTGAAGAAAACAGGACCAATTCACCCCTCCACTTT
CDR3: CASSEENRTNSPLHF

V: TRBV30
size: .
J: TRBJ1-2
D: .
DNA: TGTGCCTGGAGGATAGAAGCTTCCTATGGCTACACCTTC
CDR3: CAWRIEASYGYTF

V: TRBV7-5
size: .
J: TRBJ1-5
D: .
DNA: TGTGCCAGAAGCCGGGTTGGTCAGCCCCAGCATTTT
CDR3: CARSRVGQPQHF

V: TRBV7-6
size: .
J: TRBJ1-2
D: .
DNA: TGTGCCAGCAGCCCCGGACAGCCGAACTATGGCTACACCTTC
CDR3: CASSPGQPNYGYTF